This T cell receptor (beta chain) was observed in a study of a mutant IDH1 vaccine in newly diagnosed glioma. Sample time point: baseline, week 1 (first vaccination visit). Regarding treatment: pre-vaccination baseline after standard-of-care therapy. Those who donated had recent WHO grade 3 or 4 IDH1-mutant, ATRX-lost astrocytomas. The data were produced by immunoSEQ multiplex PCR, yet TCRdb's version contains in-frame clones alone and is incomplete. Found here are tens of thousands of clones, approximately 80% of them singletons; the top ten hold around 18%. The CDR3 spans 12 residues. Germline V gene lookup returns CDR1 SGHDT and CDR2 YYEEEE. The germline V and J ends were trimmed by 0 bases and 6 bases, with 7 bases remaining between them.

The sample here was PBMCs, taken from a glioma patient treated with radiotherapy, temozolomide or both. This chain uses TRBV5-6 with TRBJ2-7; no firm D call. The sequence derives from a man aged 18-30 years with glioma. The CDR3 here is CASSLAVSEQYF. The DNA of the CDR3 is TGTGCCAGCAGCTTGGCCGTAAGCGAGCAGTACTTC.